Listed below are T cell receptor beta chains from one sample, sequenced in a study of blood T cell repertoires in COVID-19. Data came from immunoSEQ multiplex PCR; TCRdb stores just in-frame clones and leaves some out. The table has 170,000 or so clones, about 86% seen once; the top ten hold about 12%. The sequencing input was peripheral blood. These receptors were taken from a woman in her 70s with COVID-19, enrolled during active disease. Both conserved end residues are part of each CDR3. D genes are given only for firm matches. The listing skips clone size in some rows; elsewhere it reads once, few, many or a size class.

clone_size j_call d_call v_call cdr3_nt cdr3_aa
. TRBJ2-7 . TRBV30 TGTGCCTGGAGTGTAGCTACTAGCATGTTCTACGAGCAGTACTTC CAWSVATSMFYEQYF
once TRBJ1-2 . TRBV21-1 TGTGCCAGCGCACTTGACAGGGTAAACTATGGCTACACCTTC CASALDRVNYGYTF
. TRBJ2-1 . TRBV11-2 TGTGCCAGCAGCTTAGCGCGTGAGCAGTTCTTC CASSLAREQFF
many TRBJ2-3 TRBD2 TRBV5-5 TGTGCCAGCAGCCGGACTAGCGGGAGGTTGACAGATACGCAGTATTTT CASSRTSGRLTDTQYF
. TRBJ2-3 . TRBV7-6 TGTGCCAGCAGCTCCAGCGGGGCAGGGGTCGATACGCAGTATTTT CASSSSGAGVDTQYF
. TRBJ2-3 TRBD2 TRBV5-1 TGCGCCAGCAGTTATCTTCCCCCGGGGACTATCGGCACAGATACGCAGTATTTT CASSYLPPGTIGTDTQYF
. TRBJ2-1 . TRBV10-3 TGTGCCATCAGACCGGGAGACTCCTACAATGAGCAGTTCTTC CAIRPGDSYNEQFF
. TRBJ2-5 TRBD2 TRBV10-3 TGTGCCATCAGTGAGTCCGGTAGCGGGAGGGAAGAGACCCAGTACTTC CAISESGSGREETQYF
. TRBJ2-3 . TRBV5-5 TGTGCCAGCAGCGCGGGCGATACGCAGTATTTT CASSAGDTQYF
. TRBJ2-3 TRBD2 TRBV7-3 TGTGCCAGCAGCTTGGGGGGGTCTGGCACAGATACGCAGTATTTT CASSLGGSGTDTQYF
. TRBJ1-3 TRBD1 TRBV5-1 TGCGCCAGCAGCTTACAGGGGGCCGGAAACACCATATATTTT CASSLQGAGNTIYF
. TRBJ2-7 . TRBV21-1 TGTGCCAGCAGCTTTAAGGAGGTCACAGCCTACGAGCAGTACTTC CASSFKEVTAYEQYF
. TRBJ1-4 . TRBV28 TGTGCCAGCAGTGCCAACAGTGCAACTAATGAAAAACTGTTTTTT CASSANSATNEKLFF
. TRBJ2-7 . TRBV3-1/TRBV3-2 TGTGCCAGCAGCCAAGAACCCAGGTACGAGCAGTACTTC CASSQEPRYEQYF
. TRBJ2-1 TRBD2 TRBV29-1 TGCAGCGTTGAAGTCTTTATTCCTAGCGGCTACAATGAGCAGTTCTTC CSVEVFIPSGYNEQFF